What follows are 14 T cell receptor beta chains derived from one specimen sequenced in a study of cytomegalovirus exposure and HLA in healthy donors. PCR was performed using 60 Vbeta and 13 Jbeta primers. TCRdb keeps only in-frame clones here, not all; method: immunoSEQ multiplex PCR. This sample's table has about 40,000 clones. Specimen: PBMCs. The receptors shown here come from a human donor in good health.

The V gene is TRBV5-6, the J gene TRBJ1-2; D may be TRBD1 (5 bases). There are 12 residues in the CDR3. CDR1 is SGHDT, CDR2 YYEEEE, per germline. The V end lost 4 bases, the J end lost 4 bases, and 8 bases lay between the germline ends. The CDR3 bases are TGTGCCAGCAGCGTCGACAGCTATGGCTACACCTTC. Translating it yields CASSVDSYGYTF.

The rearrangement links TRBV14 to TRBJ2-7, with a tentative D call TRBD1 (5 bases). Germline V lookup: CDR1 SGHDN, CDR2 FVKESK. The length of the CDR3 is 17 residues. Trimming removed 1 base at V and 1 base at J, with 17 bases between. CDR3 sequence reads: CASSQGETETYSYEQYF. CDR3 in DNA: TGTGCCAGCAGCCAAGGAGAGACAGAGACTTATTCCTACGAGCAGTACTTC.

A note on this clone: This sample includes further DNA sequences coding for the same CDR3. The V call is TRBV19, the J call TRBJ1-6; 7 bases fit TRBD1. CDR3 size: 13 residues. The V gene's germline CDR1 is LNHDA and CDR2 SQIVND (reference sequence). V gave up 5 bases and J gave up 9 bases; unmatched junction bases: 4. The CDR3 loop reads CASSATGSSPLHF. The CDR3, as DNA: TGTGCCAGTAGTGCGACAGGGAGTTCACCCCTCCACTTT.

The V call is TRBV4-2, the J call TRBJ2-1; 7 bases line up with TRBD1. Germline CDR1 and CDR2: LGHNA and YNFKEQ. Trimming cost V 1 base and J 6 bases; bases outside gene matches: 12. The CDR3 totals 17 residues. The CDR3 nucleotides are TGTGCCAGCAGCCAAGGTTTGGCGCAGGGGGTAGGCAATGAGCAGTTCTTC. The encoded protein is CASSQGLAQGVGNEQFF.

This chain uses TRBV7-2 with TRBJ1-1; D uncertain. The CDR3 contains 14 residues. The V gene's germline CDR1 is SGHTA and CDR2 FQGNSA. V lost 3 bases and J lost 5, with 13 bases in between. As DNA, the CDR3 is TGTGCCAGCAGCTTTTGGAGGGAGGTGACTGAAGCTTTCTTT. Translating gives CASSFWREVTEAFF.

The chain recombines TRBV19 with TRBJ2-3; tentatively, D is TRBD1 (6 bases). V dropped 5 bases and J dropped 0 bases, with 15 bases sitting between them. The CDR3 spans 16 residues. Germline-derived CDR1 and CDR2 are LNHDA and SQIVND (reference sequence). Here the CDR3 reads CASSPRGGVSTDTQYF. For the CDR3, the DNA is TGTGCCAGTAGTCCCCGAGGGGGAGTGAGCACAGATACGCAGTATTTT.

The V gene is TRBV18, the J gene TRBJ1-1, with a weak D call TRBD1 (5 bases). This CDR3 contains 14 residues. CDR1 is KGHSH, CDR2 LQKENI, per germline. V dropped 5 bases and J dropped 2 bases, with 12 bases sitting between them. CDR3 sequence (DNA): TGTGCCAGCTCAGGCCTTACAGGCAACACTGAAGCTTTCTTT. Translation gives CASSGLTGNTEAFF.

The chain uses TRBV18 and TRBJ1-2, with D maybe TRBD1 (6 bases). Trimming took off 4 bases at V and 6 bases at J, with 24 bases between the two ends. This CDR3 region has 17 residues. Looked up from germline, CDR1 is KGHSH and CDR2 is LQKENI. The CDR3 loop is CASSRSGPAGASHGYTF. The CDR3 nucleotides are TGTGCCAGCTCACGAAGCGGTCCTGCAGGGGCTAGCCATGGCTACACCTTC. Filled out from reference TRBV18 and TRBJ1-2, the complete variable domain reads NAGVMQNPRHLVRRRGQEARLRCSPMKGHSHVYWYRQLPEEGLKFMVYLQKENIIDESGMPKERFSAEFPKEGPSILRIQQVVRGDSAAYFCASSRSGPAGASHGYTFGSGTRLTVV.

The chain joins TRBV28 to TRBJ2-6; D gene unclear. Germline loops: CDR1 MDHEN, CDR2 SYDVKM. The CDR3 has 13 amino acids. Trimming shortened V by 9 bases and J by 2 bases, and 8 bases separated the two germline ends. CDR3: CARVTPGANVLTF. DNA for the CDR3: TGTGCCAGAGTGACTCCTGGGGCCAACGTCCTGACTTTC.

The rearrangement uses TRBV9 and TRBJ1-6; the D is unclear. V was pared by 0 bases and J by 0 bases, with 7 bases between. This CDR3 spans 16 amino acids. Germline CDR1 is SGDLS and CDR2 is YYNGEE. CDR3 bases: TGTGCCAGCAGCGTAGGTACGAGCTCCTATAATTCACCCCTCCACTTT. Protein sequence: CASSVGTSSYNSPLHF.

As to this clone: Other DNA sequences in this specimen translate into the identical CDR3. This chain links TRBV29-1 with TRBJ2-7, with D perhaps matching TRBD2 (6 bases). The CDR3 length is 12 residues. Germline CDR1 reads SQVTM; CDR2 reads ANQGSEA. V was clipped by 7 bases and J by 3 bases, with 13 bases between them. The CDR3 sequence is CSASWGDYEQYF. CDR3 nucleotide sequence: TGCAGCGCCTCCTGGGGGGACTACGAGCAGTACTTC.

The CDR3 sequence is CASSRQGASNEAFF. As DNA, the CDR3 is TGTGCCAGCAGCCGGCAGGGGGCGTCCAATGAAGCTTTCTTT. This rearrangement joins TRBV7-9 to TRBJ1-1; 8 positions agree with TRBD1. Germline V gene lookup returns CDR1 SEHNR and CDR2 FQNEAQ (reference sequence). With V trimmed by 5 bases and J by 7 bases, 9 bases remained unmatched. The CDR3 loop spans 14 amino acids.

The V gene is TRBV6-5, the J gene TRBJ2-7, with no clear D. The germline V gene has CDR1 MNHEY and CDR2 SVGAGI. With 1 base removed from V and 0 bases from J, the gap between germline ends came to 10 bases. This CDR3 contains 15 residues. The CDR3 here is CASSYLYGSSYEQYF. CDR3 nucleotide sequence: TGTGCCAGCAGTTACTTATATGGCAGCTCCTACGAGCAGTACTTC.

The V call is TRBV14, the J call TRBJ1-4; D is uncertain. Germline values: CDR1 SGHDN, CDR2 FVKESK. The CDR3 contains 17 residues. The V end was cut by 0 bases, the J end by 8 bases, with 19 bases between. This chain's CDR3 is CASSQDSPGWGVEKLFF. The CDR3 bases are TGTGCCAGCAGCCAAGACTCCCCGGGTTGGGGAGTGGAAAAACTGTTTTTT.